This TCR beta chain was profiled in a study of T cells in Graves' hyperthyroidism and ophthalmopathy. Notes on the study in general: Ophthalmopathy cases were set apart from stable hyperthyroidism by a 13 V-J model. Expanded thyroid clonotypes (above 0.001) were mostly also found in blood.

Diagnoses rested on clinical symptoms, serum thyroxine and TRAb, thyroid ultrasound and orbital computed tomography. Fresh peripheral blood, 10 ml, yielded the PBMCs. Trimming took off 6 bases at V and 8 bases at J, with 19 bases between the two ends. The V gene's germline CDR1 is MDHEN and CDR2 SYDVKM. The CDR3 is 14 residues long. Regions amplified from RNA transcripts were the TCR beta CDR3 regions. When the TCR CDR3 underwent first-round RT-PCR, the HTBI primer set was used. TCRdb independently ran MiXCR on the multiplex PCR reads; one entry per CDR3 protein. The sample shows roughly 500,000 distinct CDR3 sequences, approximately 25% of them seen only once. This clonotype was counted many times. Its antigen remains unknown.

The TCR originated in a woman aged 25-40 years with Graves' ophthalmopathy. The J gene is TRBJ1-2, the V gene TRBV28, with D possibly matching TRBD1 (5 bases). The specimen was blood. The CDR3, as DNA: TGTGCCAGCAGCTTACAACCGGGGGGTAAAGGCTACACCTTC. Residues: CASSLQPGGKGYTF.